These 5 T cell receptor beta chains originate from one sample sequenced in a study of CD8+CD57+ T cells in acquired aplastic anemia. TCR beta VDJ and CDR3 profiles were obtained from a genomic DNA template. TCRdb re-called the reads with MiXCR, one entry per CDR3 protein. The sample contains around 200,000 distinct CDR3 sequences, approximately 48% of which appear only once. An expansion of CD8+CD57+ cells by flow cytometry had been shown in patients chosen for sequencing. Sequencing input: sorted CD4+, CD8+, or CD8+CD57+ T cells (not recorded which) from PBMCs. The receptor source for this set is a human donor with aplastic anemia.

The V call is TRBV29-1, the J call TRBJ1-2; TRBD1 is a possible D gene (5 bases). Germline V lookup: CDR1 SQVTM, CDR2 ANQGSEA. The CDR3 is 10 residues long. The V gene lost 6 bases and the J gene lost 6 bases, with 8 bases spanning the gap. As DNA, the CDR3 is TGCAGCGTCGACAGTAATGGCTACACCTTC. The encoded protein is CSVDSNGYTF.

The V and J genes are TRBV10-3 and TRBJ2-2; the match to TRBD2 covers 8 bases. V was clipped by 10 bases and J by 0 bases; unmatched bases: 10. The CDR3 has 16 residues. Per the germline V gene, CDR1 is ENHRY and CDR2 is SYGVKD. The CDR3, as DNA: TGTGCCACCCCTCTTTTTAGCGGGGCGAACACCGGGGAGCTGTTTTTT. Translating it yields CATPLFSGANTGELFF.

The chain is built from TRBV19 and TRBJ1-2; D ambiguous. Germline CDR1 and CDR2: LNHDA and SQIVND (reference sequence). This CDR3 comprises 13 residues. Between the trimmed V and J ends, which lost 1 base and 9 bases, there was a span of 12 bases. CDR3 sequence: CASSIGTVPSYTF. In DNA, the CDR3 is TGTGCCAGTAGTATAGGGACCGTCCCCAGCTACACCTTC. The entire variable domain, with the rest obtained from reference TRBV19 and TRBJ1-2, is as follows: DGGITQSPKYLFRKEGQNVTLSCEQNLNHDAMYWYRQDPGQGLRLIYYSQIVNDFQKGDIAEGYSVSREKKESFPLTVTSAQKNPTAFYLCASSIGTVPSYTFGSGTRLTVV.

This clonotype has a handful of counts. The chain combines TRBV29-1 with TRBJ2-6, with D unresolved. From germline, CDR1 is SQVTM and CDR2 ANQGSEA. V lost 3 bases and J lost 0, with 6 bases in between. The length of the CDR3 is 14 residues. CDR3 region: CSVEGYSGANVLTF. For the CDR3, the DNA is TGCAGCGTTGAGGGTTACTCTGGGGCCAACGTCCTGACTTTC.

About this clonotype: It may be a read error: a sequence one base away is much more abundant. The gene calls are TRBV7-9 and TRBJ2-7; 8 nucleotides align to TRBD2. This CDR3 is built from 13 residues. Germline V gene sequence: CDR1 SEHNR, CDR2 FQNEAQ (reference sequence). The CDR3 nucleotides are TGTGCCAGCACCCGTCTAGCGGGCTACAAGCAGTACTTC. It encodes CASTRLAGYKQYF.